The 26 T cell receptor beta chains presented below share a single source sample, sequenced in a study of identical twins. From the 5' RACE reads, TCRdb called clonotypes with MiXCR, one entry per CDR3 protein. There are 1.5 million to 2 million distinct CDR3 sequences in the sample; about 32% occur only once, and about 0.25% lies in the top ten. Material: cord blood. All receptors come from a newborn girl in good health.

As for this clonotype: A single base separates this from a much larger clone, so it may be a read error. The chain has TRBV7-2 and TRBJ2-1; D is uncertain. The assigned J gene may be wrong: the sequence end matches TRBJ2-7 better. Germline V gene data show CDR1 as SGHTA and CDR2 as FQGNSA. This CDR3 has 13 amino acids. The CDR3 coding sequence is TGTGCCAGTCGACCGAGCTCCTACAATGAGCAGTACTTC. This translates into CASRPSSYNEQYF.

The chain uses TRBV12-3 or TRBV12-4 and TRBJ1-1; D might be TRBD1 (5 bases). Trimming cost V 5 bases and J 0 bases, with 10 bases left between them. This CDR3 is built from 14 residues. CDR3 in amino acids: CASSPGRVNTEAFF. The CDR3 bases are TGTGCCAGCAGTCCGGGACGGGTGAACACTGAAGCTTTCTTT.

This clonotype has ten or more counts. The genes are TRBV9 and TRBJ2-5; TRBD2 is a possible D gene (6 bases). V was clipped by 0 bases and J by 3 bases, with 6 bases between them. Germline CDR1 reads SGDLS; CDR2 reads YYNGEE. The CDR3 runs 13 residues. The CDR3 region has the DNA TGTGCCAGCAGCGTAGGACTAGAAGAGACCCAGTACTTC. Its protein is CASSVGLEETQYF.

In its sample, this clonotype was seen a few times. This rearrangement joins TRBV11-2 to TRBJ2-3; tentatively, D is TRBD2 (7 bases). V shed 7 bases and J shed 1 base, with 18 bases lying between them. Germline assignment: CDR1 SGHAT and CDR2 FQNNGV. The CDR3 loop spans 16 amino acids. CDR3: CASNSDSGGRTDTQYF. CDR3 DNA: TGTGCCAGCAACTCAGATTCGGGGGGCCGCACAGATACGCAGTATTTT.

A word on this clonotype: A junction boundary mismatches the germline segment, possibly from a read error. This chain uses TRBV28 with TRBJ2-1, with TRBD1 matching 8 bases. This CDR3 is built from 16 residues. Germline lookup yields CDR1 MDHEN and CDR2 SYDVKM. The CDR3 DNA reads as TGTGCCTGCAGTAGATACCAGGGGGCGGCAGGAAATGAGCAGTTCTTC. It translates to CACSRYQGAAGNEQFF.

This clonotype turned up a few times. The chain is built from TRBV2 and TRBJ2-7, with unresolved D. The CDR3 sequence is 14 residues long. V was cut by 4 bases and J by 7 bases, with 17 bases left in between. The germline V gene has CDR1 SNHLY and CDR2 FYNNEI. This CDR3 is CASSVKFHSSEQYF. The CDR3 DNA follows: TGTGCCAGCAGTGTAAAGTTCCATTCCAGTGAGCAGTACTTC. Using reference TRBV2 and TRBJ2-7 for the parts outside the CDR3, the full variable domain is EPEVTQTPSHQVTQMGQEVILRCVPISNHLYFYWYRQILGQKVEFLVSFYNNEISEKSEIFDDQFSVERPDGSNFTLKIRSTKLEDSAMYFCASSVKFHSSEQYFGPGTRLTVT.

This clonotype was seen many times. This CDR3 reads CSVLGGLDEQYF. DNA of the CDR3: TGCAGCGTGCTAGGGGGGCTAGACGAGCAGTACTTC. This chain links TRBV29-1 with TRBJ2-7; D might be TRBD1 or TRBD2, each matching 6 bases. CDR3 size: 12 residues. Per germline, CDR1 SQVTM and CDR2 ANQGSEA. V lost 6 bases and J 5 bases, leaving 14 bases between the germline ends.

The chain has TRBV6-2 or TRBV6-3 and TRBJ1-5; unclear D gene. This CDR3 region has 17 residues. V was trimmed by 4 bases and J by 0 bases, leaving 16 bases between them. The germline V gene has CDR1 MNHEY and CDR2 SVGEGT. This chain's CDR3 is CASSFRPDFYSNQPQHF. The DNA of the CDR3 is TGTGCCAGCAGTTTCCGCCCAGACTTTTATAGCAATCAGCCCCAGCATTTT.

Turning to this clonotype: A much larger clonotype is one base distant, so this may be a read error. The DNA of the CDR3 is TGTGCCAGCAGTATGACGACATACAATGAGCAGTACTTC. Protein sequence: CASSMTTYNEQYF. The chain combines TRBV28 with TRBJ2-4; D is undetermined. CDR3 length: 13 amino acids. The V end lost 5 bases, the J end lost 13 bases, and 18 bases lay between the germline ends. Germline V CDR1 and CDR2: MDHEN, SYDVKM.

A few counts support this clonotype. In nucleotides, the CDR3 is TGTGCCAGCAGCAAAGAAGACAGGTCCTACAATGAGCAGTTCTTC. Translated: CASSKEDRSYNEQFF. The rearrangement links TRBV21-1 to TRBJ2-1. TRBV21-1 is recorded as a pseudogene. The CDR3 extends over 15 amino acids.

This chain connects TRBV20-1 to TRBJ2-7; D gene uncertain. Trimming removed 3 bases from V and 1 base from J, with 13 bases in between. The germline V gene encodes CDR1 DFQATT and CDR2 SNEGSKA (reference sequence). The CDR3 extends over 14 amino acids. Here the CDR3 reads CSARRSDLSYEQYF. DNA for the CDR3: TGCAGTGCTAGGAGGTCCGACCTTTCCTACGAGCAGTACTTC.

This clonotype was observed a few times. This sequence joins TRBV7-2 and TRBJ2-5, with TRBD1 matching over 12 bases. The DNA end lines up better with TRBJ2-7; the J call may be wrong. Germline loops: CDR1 SGHTA, CDR2 FQGNSA. This CDR3 has 19 amino acids. The CDR3 DNA reads as TGTGCCAGCAGCCTTTTTCCCTTTTCGCCGGGACAGGGGGCATACGAGCAGTACTTC. Its protein is CASSLFPFSPGQGAYEQYF.

The chain carries TRBV5-1 and TRBJ1-2; D is uncertain. This CDR3 comprises 14 residues. Trimming pared 3 bases from V and 6 bases from J, leaving 15 bases between. The germline V gene encodes CDR1 SGHRS and CDR2 YFSETQ. The CDR3 spells CASSSPLSGDGYTF. CDR3 bases: TGCGCCAGCAGCTCCCCCTTATCCGGGGATGGCTACACCTTC.

This chain joins TRBV12-3 or TRBV12-4 and TRBJ1-3; D gene unclear. V was cut by 4 bases and J by 0 bases, with 10 bases left in between. The CDR3 has 15 amino acids. CDR3 in amino acids: CASSSAWTSGNTIYF. The CDR3 nucleotides read TGTGCCAGCAGTTCAGCGTGGACCTCTGGAAACACCATATATTTT.

CDR3 loop: CASSTPKSRLDEQYF. The CDR3, as DNA: TGTGCCAGCAGCACGCCTAAGTCGAGGTTGGATGAGCAGTACTTC. The V call is TRBV5-6, the J call TRBJ2-1, with no clear D. The J call is doubtful: the DNA matches TRBJ2-7 better. Per the germline V gene, CDR1 is SGHDT and CDR2 is YYEEEE. CDR3 length: 15 amino acids.

The chain joins TRBV12-3 or TRBV12-4 to TRBJ1-2; 7 bases line up with TRBD1. Trimming removed 7 bases from V and 4 bases from J; junction bases left unmatched: 15. The CDR3 covers 16 residues. This CDR3 reads CASTSDREVRGYGYTF. For the CDR3, the DNA is TGTGCCAGCACCTCAGACAGGGAGGTGAGGGGCTATGGCTACACCTTC.

This rearrangement joins TRBV5-1 to TRBJ2-1; TRBD2 is a possible D gene (5 bases). V gave up 6 bases and J gave up 9 bases, with 10 bases separating them. The CDR3 runs to 11 residues. Per germline, CDR1 SGHRS and CDR2 YFSETQ. Here the CDR3 DNA reads TGCGCCAGCACCGAGGGCACTGAGCAGTTCTTC. It is translated as CASTEGTEQFF.

The table lists this clonotype with a few counts. This sequence joins TRBV5-1 and TRBJ2-1; TRBD2 matches at 10 bases. CDR3 length: 17 amino acids. V dropped 0 bases and J dropped 0; count of bases not matched to a gene: 3. Germline V gene data show CDR1 as SGHRS and CDR2 as YFSETQ. DNA for the CDR3: TGCGCCAGCAGCTTGGCAACTAGCGGGGACTCCTACAATGAGCAGTTCTTC. It is translated as CASSLATSGDSYNEQFF.

This clonotype has at least ten counts. The junction departs from the called germline gene at one end, perhaps through a read error. The chain links TRBV5-1 to TRBJ2-3; D may be TRBD2 (6 bases). The CDR3 sequence is 15 residues long. Germline-derived CDR1 and CDR2 are SGHRS and YFSETQ. The CDR3 nucleotides read TGTGCCAGCAGCTCACTAGCTTCTAGCACAGATACGCAGTATTTT. It specifies CASSSLASSTDTQYF.

This clonotype was observed at least ten times. In DNA form, the CDR3 reads TGTGCCAGCAGCTTGGTGGGGCCTACCTACGAGCAGTACTTC. Protein: CASSLVGPTYEQYF. The chain joins TRBV5-6 to TRBJ2-7, with a weak D call TRBD1 (5 bases). V lost 0 bases and J 2 bases, leaving 9 bases between the germline ends. Germline lookup yields CDR1 SGHDT and CDR2 YYEEEE. The CDR3 is 14 amino acids. Full variable domain (missing parts from reference TRBV5-6 and TRBJ2-7): DAGVTQSPTHLIKTRGQQVTLRCSPKSGHDTVSWYQQALGQGPQFIFQYYEEEERQRGNFPDRFSGHQFPNYSSELNVNALLLGDSALYLCASSLVGPTYEQYFGPGTRLTVT.

This clonotype was recorded once. This chain links TRBV5-6 with TRBJ1-2; perhaps TRBD1 as D (6 bases). The ends were cut back, 2 bases at V and 4 bases at J, with 15 bases in the middle. Per germline, CDR1 SGHDT and CDR2 YYEEEE. This CDR3 spans 15 amino acids. The DNA of the CDR3 is TGTGCCAGCAGCTTCCCAGGGGCAATCAGCTATGGCTACACCTTC. This gives the protein CASSFPGAISYGYTF.

The chain links TRBV10-3 to TRBJ2-5, with TRBD1 matching 9 bases. Germline V gene lookup returns CDR1 ENHRY and CDR2 SYGVKD. This CDR3 is 13 amino acids long. J gave up 6 bases and V 10 bases, and 9 bases lay outside the gene matches. CDR3 DNA: TGTGCCACGTCGGACAGGGGCGGGAAGACCCAGTACTTC. Amino acids: CATSDRGGKTQYF.

On this clonotype: This sequence may be a read error, since a much larger clone differs from it by one base. The chain carries TRBV12-3 or TRBV12-4 and TRBJ2-3, with D tentatively TRBD1 or TRBD2 (5 bases each). The length of the CDR3 is 14 residues. V lost 6 bases and J lost 0, with 10 bases in between. The CDR3 region is CASSPWDSTDTQYF. The CDR3 DNA follows: TGTGCCAGCAGCCCCTGGGACAGCACAGATACGCAGTATTTT.

With respect to this clonotype: Mismatch with germline at one junction end may stem from a read error. The chain uses TRBV6-5 and TRBJ2-1, with unresolved D. Germline loops: CDR1 MNHEY, CDR2 SVGAGI. The CDR3 spans 13 residues. The CDR3 DNA reads TGTGCCAGCAGTTACCCTCCCTACAGTGAGCAGTTCTTC. Amino acids: CASSYPPYSEQFF.

The chain links TRBV5-6 to TRBJ1-2; maybe TRBD1 (5 bases). Germline V gene sequence: CDR1 SGHDT, CDR2 YYEEEE. The CDR3 contains 15 residues. The germline V and J ends were trimmed by 4 bases and 2 bases, with 15 bases remaining between them. The chain's CDR3 is CASSPRTTLNYGYTF. DNA for the CDR3: TGTGCCAGCAGCCCCAGGACAACCCTAAACTATGGCTACACCTTC.

The chain links TRBV4-1 to TRBJ2-5; D ambiguous. Per germline, CDR1 MGHRA and CDR2 YSYEKL. The CDR3 has 15 residues. V lost 3 bases to trimming and J lost 11 bases, with 22 bases between them. DNA of the CDR3: TGCGCCAGCAGCCAGATTAGACTGGGTTGCAATGAGCAGTACTTC. It specifies CASSQIRLGCNEQYF.